Sequencing of this TCR beta chain was carried out in a study of Graves' ophthalmopathy and Graves' hyperthyroidism. The CDR3 length is 20 residues. Per germline, CDR1 PRHDT and CDR2 FYEKMQ (reference sequence). V was cut by 5 bases and J by 2 bases, with 27 bases left in between. Overall study results and limits: The model flagged ophthalmopathy progression at roughly 71% sensitivity and 72% to 80% specificity.

Establishment of the diagnosis relied upon clinical symptoms, serum thyroxine, TRAb, thyroid ultrasound and orbital computed tomography. Out of about 10 ml of fresh peripheral blood, PBMCs were obtained. This clonotype was seen many times. Its target is not known. The sequenced template was RNA, covering the TCR beta CDR3 region. After a first-round RT-PCR with HTBI primers, a second-round multiplex PCR was run. TCRdb independently ran MiXCR on the multiplex PCR reads; one entry per CDR3 protein. The table includes approximately 210,000 distinct CDR3 sequences, about 32% detected once. The receptor's source is a man over 45 with Graves' ophthalmopathy. The sample taken for sequencing was peripheral blood. The chain couples TRBV13 to TRBJ2-2, with D perhaps matching TRBD1 (6 bases). CDR3 amino acids: CASSQLLTGTERRNTGELFF. Written as DNA, the CDR3 is TGTGCCAGCAGCCAATTACTTACAGGGACGGAACGGCGAAACACCGGGGAGCTGTTTTTT.